This TCR beta chain is drawn from a study of blood T cell repertoires in COVID-19. On the study more broadly: Sources were T cells, B-cell-depleted T cells, or PBMCs; the material itself was cDNA or gDNA.

A few counts support this clone. CDR3 length: 17 amino acids. The ends lost 5 bases at V and 2 bases at J; junction bases unmatched: 11. The germline gives CDR1 MNHNY, CDR2 SVGAGI (reference sequence). Authors' processing steps: By means of reference gene primer amplification, nucleated cell counts were estimated. Generated by immunoSEQ multiplex PCR, the TCRdb table keeps only in-frame clones and is missing some. Clone size and V and J calls were adopted from that table, with D and trimming inferred from the DNA. The sample holds 45,000 or so clones, about 90% seen once. It was during active infection that Seattle patients were enrolled and then longitudinally followed.

The V and J genes are TRBV6-6 and TRBJ2-3; 9 nucleotides match TRBD2. Material: peripheral blood. The sequence derives from a woman aged 80 or older with COVID-19, enrolled during active disease. The CDR3 region has the DNA TGTGCCAGCAGTCCAGCGGGGGGAAGACGGACCACAGATACGCAGTATTTT. Protein: CASSPAGGRRTTDTQYF.